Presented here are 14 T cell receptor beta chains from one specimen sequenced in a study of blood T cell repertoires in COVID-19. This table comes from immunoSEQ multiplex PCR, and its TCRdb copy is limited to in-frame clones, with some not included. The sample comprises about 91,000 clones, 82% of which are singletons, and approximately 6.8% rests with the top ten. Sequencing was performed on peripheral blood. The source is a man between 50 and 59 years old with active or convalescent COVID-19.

The CDR3, as DNA: TGCGCCAGCAGCTGGACAGGGACAACGACTAATGAAAAACTGTTTTTT. This sequence encodes CASSWTGTTTNEKLFF. This chain joins TRBV5-1 and TRBJ1-4; 8 bases align to TRBD1. This CDR3 has 16 residues. J lost 2 bases, V lost 3 bases, and 6 bases had no gene match. CDR1 and CDR2 from the germline V gene are SGHRS and YFSETQ.

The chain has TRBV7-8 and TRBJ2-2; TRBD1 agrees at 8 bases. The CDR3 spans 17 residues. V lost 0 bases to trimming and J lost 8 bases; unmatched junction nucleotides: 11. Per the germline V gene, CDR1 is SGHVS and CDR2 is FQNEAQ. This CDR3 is CASSLAWTGRTMGELFF. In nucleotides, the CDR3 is TGTGCCAGCAGCTTAGCCTGGACAGGGAGGACCATGGGGGAGCTGTTTTTT.

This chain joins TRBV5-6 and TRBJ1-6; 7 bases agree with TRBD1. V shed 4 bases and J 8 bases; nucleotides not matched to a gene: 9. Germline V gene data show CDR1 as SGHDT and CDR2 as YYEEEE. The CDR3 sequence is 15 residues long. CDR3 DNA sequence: TGTGCCAGCAGCCCCTGGACAGGTTCGGATTCACCCCTCCACTTT. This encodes CASSPWTGSDSPLHF.

CDR3 sequence (DNA): TGTGCCACCAGCAGAGATTGGCGGGGGGGCCGAGACGAGCAGTACTTC. Translating it yields CATSRDWRGGRDEQYF. The rearrangement uses TRBV15 and TRBJ2-7; 9 positions agree with TRBD2. Germline CDR1 and CDR2: LNHNV and YYDKDF (reference sequence). Trimming cost V 0 bases and J 5 bases; bases outside gene matches: 8. CDR3 length: 16 amino acids. Filled out from reference TRBV15 and TRBJ2-7, the complete variable domain reads DAMVIQNPRYQVTQFGKPVTLSCSQTLNHNVMYWYQQKSSQAPKLLFHYYDKDFNNEADTPDNFQSRRPNTSFCFLDIRSPGLGDTAMYLCATSRDWRGGRDEQYFGPGTRLTVT.

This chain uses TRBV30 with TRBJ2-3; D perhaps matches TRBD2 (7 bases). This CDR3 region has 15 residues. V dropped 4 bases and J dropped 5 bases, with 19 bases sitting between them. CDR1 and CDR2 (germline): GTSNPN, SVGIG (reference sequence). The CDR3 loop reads CAWTQRRGLGDTQYF. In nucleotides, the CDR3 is TGTGCCTGGACCCAAAGGCGGGGGCTGGGAGATACGCAGTATTTT.

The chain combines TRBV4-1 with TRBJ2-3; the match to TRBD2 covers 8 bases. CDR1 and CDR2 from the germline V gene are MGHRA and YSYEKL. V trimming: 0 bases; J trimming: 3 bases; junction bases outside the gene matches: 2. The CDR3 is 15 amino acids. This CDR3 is CASSQDGGRTDTQYF. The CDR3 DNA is TGCGCCAGCAGCCAAGACGGCGGGAGGACAGATACGCAGTATTTT.

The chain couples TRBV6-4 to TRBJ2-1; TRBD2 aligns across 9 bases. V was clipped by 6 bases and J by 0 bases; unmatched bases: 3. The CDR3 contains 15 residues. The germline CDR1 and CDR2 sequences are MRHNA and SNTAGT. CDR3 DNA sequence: TGTGCCAGCAGCCGCGGGGGGGCCTCCTACAATGAGCAGTTCTTC. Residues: CASSRGGASYNEQFF.

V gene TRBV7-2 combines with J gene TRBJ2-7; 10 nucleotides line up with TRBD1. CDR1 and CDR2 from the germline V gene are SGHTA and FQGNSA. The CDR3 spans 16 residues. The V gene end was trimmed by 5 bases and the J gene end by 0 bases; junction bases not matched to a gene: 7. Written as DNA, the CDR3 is TGTGCCAGCAGCCCCCGGGACAGGGGCTTCTCCTACGAGCAGTACGTC. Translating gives CASSPRDRGFSYEQYV.

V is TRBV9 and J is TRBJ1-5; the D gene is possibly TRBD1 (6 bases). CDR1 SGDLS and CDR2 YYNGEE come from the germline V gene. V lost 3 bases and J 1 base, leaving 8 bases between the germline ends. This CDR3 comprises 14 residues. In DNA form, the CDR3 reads TGTGCCAGCAGCGGGGGGCAGAGCAATCAGCCCCAGCATTTT. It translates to CASSGGQSNQPQHF.

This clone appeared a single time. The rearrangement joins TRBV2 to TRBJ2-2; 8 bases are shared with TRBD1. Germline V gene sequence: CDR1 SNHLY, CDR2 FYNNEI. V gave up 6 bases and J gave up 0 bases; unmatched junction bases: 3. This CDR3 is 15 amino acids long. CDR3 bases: TGTGCCAGCAGGCGGACAGGGTCGAACACCGGGGAGCTGTTTTTT. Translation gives CASRRTGSNTGELFF.

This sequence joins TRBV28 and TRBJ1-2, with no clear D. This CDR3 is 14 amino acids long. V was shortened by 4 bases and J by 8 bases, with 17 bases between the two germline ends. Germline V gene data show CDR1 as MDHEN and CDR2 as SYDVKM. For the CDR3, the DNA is TGTGCCAGCAGTTCCCCCAGGATCTATTGGGGCTACACCTTC. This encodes CASSSPRIYWGYTF.

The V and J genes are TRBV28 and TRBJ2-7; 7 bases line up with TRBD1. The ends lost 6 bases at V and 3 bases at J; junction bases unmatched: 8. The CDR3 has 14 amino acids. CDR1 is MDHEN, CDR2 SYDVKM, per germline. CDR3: CASSYRTGHYEQYF. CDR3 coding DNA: TGTGCCAGCAGCTATAGGACAGGACACTACGAGCAGTACTTC.

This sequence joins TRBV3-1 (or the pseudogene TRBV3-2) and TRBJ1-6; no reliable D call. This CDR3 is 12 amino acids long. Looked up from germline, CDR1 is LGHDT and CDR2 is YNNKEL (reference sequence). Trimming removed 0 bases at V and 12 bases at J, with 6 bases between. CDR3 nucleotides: TGTGCCAGCAGCCAAGAACTAGGACCCCTCCACTTT. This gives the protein CASSQELGPLHF.

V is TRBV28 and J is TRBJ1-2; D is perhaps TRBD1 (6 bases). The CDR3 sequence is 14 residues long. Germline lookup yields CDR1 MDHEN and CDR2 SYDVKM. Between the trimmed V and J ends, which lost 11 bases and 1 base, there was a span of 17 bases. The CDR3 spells CAGQGQKNNYGYTF. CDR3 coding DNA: TGTGCCGGGCAAGGACAGAAGAATAACTATGGCTACACCTTC.